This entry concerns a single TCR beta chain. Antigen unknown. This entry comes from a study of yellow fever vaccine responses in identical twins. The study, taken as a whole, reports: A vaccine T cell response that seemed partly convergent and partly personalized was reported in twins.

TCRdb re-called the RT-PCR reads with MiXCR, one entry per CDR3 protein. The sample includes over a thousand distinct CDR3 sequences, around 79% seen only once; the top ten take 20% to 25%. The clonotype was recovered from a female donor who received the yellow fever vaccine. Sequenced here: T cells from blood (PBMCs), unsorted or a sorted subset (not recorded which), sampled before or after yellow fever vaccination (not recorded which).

This chain's CDR3 is CASSYGLAYNEQFF. The CDR3, as DNA: TGTGCCAGCAGCTACGGACTAGCTTACAATGAGCAGTTCTTC. The rearrangement uses TRBV5-4 and TRBJ2-1; 8 bases are shared with TRBD2. Germline V gives CDR1 SGHNT, CDR2 YYREEE (reference sequence). J lost 4 bases, V lost 3 bases, and 3 bases had no gene match. The CDR3 is 14 amino acids.